The next 14 T cell receptor beta chains were all read from a single sample in a study of CD8 T cells in Susac syndrome. Random-hexamer reverse transcription was applied to roughly 0.45 to 1 ug RNA. MiXCR was run by TCRdb on the immunoSEQ multiplex PCR reads, yielding one entry per CDR3 protein. In the table there are around 80,000 distinct CDR3 sequences, 96% of which are singletons. The sample was CD8+ T cells from PBMCs. These receptors were taken from a human donor with Susac syndrome.

The chain joins TRBV29-1 to TRBJ2-1; no clear D gene. The germline V gene encodes CDR1 SQVTM and CDR2 ANQGSEA. Trimming shortened V by 4 bases and J by 5 bases, and 9 bases separated the two germline ends. This CDR3 has 12 amino acids. This CDR3 is CSVVDLHNEQFF. The CDR3 DNA follows: TGCAGCGTTGTTGACTTACACAATGAGCAGTTCTTC.

The chain carries TRBV14 and TRBJ1-5; tentative D call: TRBD1 (6 bases). The CDR3 runs 18 residues. Germline V lookup: CDR1 SGHDN, CDR2 FVKESK. Between the trimmed V and J ends, which lost 0 bases and 3 bases, there was a span of 18 bases. CDR3 nucleotides: TGTGCCAGCAGCCAAGAAGGGGGAAGGGGAGCCGCCAATCAGCCCCAGCATTTT. This codes for CASSQEGGRGAANQPQHF.

This chain connects TRBV24-1 to TRBJ2-5; D is unclear. Germline CDR1 KGHDR, CDR2 SFDVKD. CDR3 length: 12 residues. V was trimmed by 1 base and J by 7 bases, leaving 6 bases between them. DNA of the CDR3: TGTGCCACCAGTGATTTAGAAGGGACCCAGTACTTC. As protein: CATSDLEGTQYF.

The chain is built from TRBV4-3 and TRBJ1-2; D not resolved. The CDR3 covers 16 residues. V shed 3 bases and J shed 0 bases, with 14 bases lying between them. Germline V gene lookup returns CDR1 LGHNA and CDR2 YSLEER. The CDR3, as DNA: TGCGCCAGCAGCCACGACGTGGCAGATCCTAACTATGGCTACACCTTC. It codes for CASSHDVADPNYGYTF.

This rearrangement joins TRBV28 to TRBJ2-7, with a possible D match to TRBD2 (6 bases). This CDR3 spans 14 amino acids. In germline, CDR1 is MDHEN, CDR2 SYDVKM. The V and J ends lost 4 bases and 0 bases respectively, with 10 bases between them. The DNA for the CDR3 is TGTGCCAGCAGTTGGGGAGGTACCTCCTACGAGCAGTACTTC. The encoded protein is CASSWGGTSYEQYF.

V and J are TRBV10-3 and TRBJ1-6; unclear D gene. There are 14 residues in the CDR3. Germline V gene lookup returns CDR1 ENHRY and CDR2 SYGVKD. V lost 6 bases to trimming and J lost 4 bases, with 10 bases between them. The CDR3 sequence is CAISLGYYNSPLHF. For the CDR3, the DNA is TGTGCCATCAGCCTTGGGTATTATAATTCACCCCTCCACTTT.

The chain has TRBV18 and TRBJ2-3; no firm D call. The V gene lost 0 bases and the J gene lost 3 bases, with 1 base spanning the gap. The CDR3 length is 12 residues. CDR1 is KGHSH, CDR2 LQKENI, per germline. The CDR3 nucleotides are TGTGCCAGCTCACCACCGACAGATACGCAGTATTTT. This codes for CASSPPTDTQYF.

This rearrangement joins TRBV20-1 to TRBJ2-5; 9 nucleotides align to TRBD1. Germline CDR1 is DFQATT and CDR2 is SNEGSKA (reference sequence). CDR3 length equals 13 residues. CDR3 nucleotide sequence: TGCAGCCTAAGGGGGACAGGGCCCCCGACCCAGTACTTC. This sequence encodes CSLRGTGPPTQYF.

The rearrangement joins TRBV11-2 to TRBJ2-1, with 9 bases matching TRBD2. The CDR3 contains 13 residues. The J segment lost 5 bases and the V segment lost 10 bases, leaving 6 bases of the junction unmatched. Germline values: CDR1 SGHAT, CDR2 FQNNGV. This CDR3 is CATISGGHNEQFF. The DNA of the CDR3 is TGTGCCACCATTAGCGGGGGACACAATGAGCAGTTCTTC. Together with reference TRBV11-2 and TRBJ2-1, the CDR3 gives the full variable domain: EAGVAQSPRYKIIEKRQSVAFWCNPISGHATLYWYQQILGQGPKLLIQFQNNGVVDDSQLPKDRFSAERLKGVDSTLKIQPAKLEDSAVYLCATISGGHNEQFFGPGTRLTVL.

J is TRBJ2-2 and V is TRBV4-3; 11 nucleotides line up with TRBD2. The germline CDR1 and CDR2 sequences are LGHNA and YSLEER. This CDR3 is 16 amino acids long. V gave up 4 bases and J gave up 5 bases; unmatched junction bases: 6. The CDR3 bases are TGCGCCAGCAGCCCGGGACTAGCGGACCTTACCGGGGAGCTGTTTTTT. This encodes CASSPGLADLTGELFF.

The genes are TRBV7-8 and TRBJ2-3; D might be TRBD2 (6 bases). Trimming shortened V by 5 bases and J by 2 bases, and 11 bases separated the two germline ends. The CDR3 spans 14 residues. From germline, CDR1 is SGHVS and CDR2 FQNEAQ. In DNA, the CDR3 is TGTGCCAGCAGCGCGGGACTCCCCACAGATACGCAGTATTTT. It codes for CASSAGLPTDTQYF.

This chain joins TRBV2 and TRBJ1-2; D ambiguous. The germline CDR1 and CDR2 sequences are SNHLY and FYNNEI. CDR3 length: 13 residues. The germline V and J ends were trimmed by 6 bases and 1 base, with 9 bases remaining between them. The CDR3, as DNA: TGTGCCAGCAGCATCAGCAGTAACTATGGCTACACCTTC. This translates into CASSISSNYGYTF.

This sequence joins TRBV27 and TRBJ2-6, with D uncertain. The V end was cut by 5 bases, the J end by 0 bases, with 8 bases between. Germline assignment: CDR1 MNHEY and CDR2 SMNVEV (reference sequence). The CDR3 runs 15 residues. The CDR3 DNA reads as TGTGCCAGCAGTCTGCAGCCCTCTGGGGCCAACGTCCTGACTTTC. It is translated as CASSLQPSGANVLTF. Filled out from reference TRBV27 and TRBJ2-6, the complete variable domain reads EAQVTQNPRYLITVTGKKLTVTCSQNMNHEYMSWYRQDPGLGLRQIYYSMNVEVTDKGDVPEGYKVSRKEKRNFPLILESPSPNQTSLYFCASSLQPSGANVLTFGAGSRLTVL.

This sequence joins TRBV4-3 and TRBJ2-4, with D possibly being TRBD1 (5 bases). Trimming stripped 1 base from V and 9 bases from J, with 7 bases between. CDR1 LGHNA and CDR2 YSLEER come from the germline V gene. This CDR3 comprises 12 residues. The CDR3: CASSQGQGIQYF. The DNA for the CDR3 is TGCGCCAGCAGCCAAGGCCAGGGCATTCAGTACTTC.